This T cell receptor beta chain was sequenced during a study of shared clonotypes between healthy human individuals. Study overall: Three plates each covered CD4 naive and memory; CD8 naive two, CD8 memory one. Study conclusions and caveats: Among donors, the sharing of clonotypes was expected to be influenced by sequencing depth.

TCRdb's copy holds only in-frame clones and misses some; the assay was immunoSEQ multiplex PCR. The sample has 2 million to 3 million clones, 93% seen once; the top ten hold roughly 0.39%. Everyone who donated was a Caucasian adult who lived in Nashville, Tennessee. The table lists this clone with many counts. Its specificity is not known. This sample also contains other DNA sequences that code for the same CDR3. The CDR3 length is 13 residues. V dropped 2 bases and J dropped 1 base, with 5 bases sitting between them. The germline CDR1 and CDR2 sequences are SEHNR and FQNEAQ (reference sequence). The sequenced sample was naive CD4+ T cells from PBMCs. Subset here: CD45RA+ positively selected. The clonotype was recovered from a man between 18 and 35 years old in good health. Some clones in this sample may be carry-over from other donors' samples. J is TRBJ1-1 and V is TRBV7-9, with D unresolved. CDR3 sequence: CASSLQENTEAFF. The CDR3 DNA sequence: TGTGCCAGCAGCTTACAGGAGAACACTGAAGCTTTCTTT.